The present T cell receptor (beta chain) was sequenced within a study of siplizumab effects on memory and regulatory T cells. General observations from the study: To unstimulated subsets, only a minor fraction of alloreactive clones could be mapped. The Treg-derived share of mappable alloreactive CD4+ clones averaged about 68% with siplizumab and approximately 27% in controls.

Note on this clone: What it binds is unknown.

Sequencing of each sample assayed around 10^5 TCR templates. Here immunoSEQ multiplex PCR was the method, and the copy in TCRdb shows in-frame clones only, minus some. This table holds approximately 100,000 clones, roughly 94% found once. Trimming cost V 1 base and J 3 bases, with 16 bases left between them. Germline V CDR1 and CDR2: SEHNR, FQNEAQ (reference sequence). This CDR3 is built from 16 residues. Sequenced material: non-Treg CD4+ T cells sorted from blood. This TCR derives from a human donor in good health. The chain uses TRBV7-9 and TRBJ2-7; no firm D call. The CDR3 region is CASSLEGQKYLYEQYF. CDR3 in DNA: TGTGCCAGCAGCTTAGAAGGGCAGAAATACCTCTACGAGCAGTACTTC.